This TCR beta chain was sequenced for a study of technical replicates of blood from several donors. After removal of 3 bases from V and 5 bases from J, the junction contained 2 bases not matched to a gene. Germline lookup yields CDR1 SGHVS and CDR2 FQNEAQ. The CDR3 runs to 13 residues. This table comes from immunoSEQ multiplex PCR, and its TCRdb copy is limited to in-frame clones, with some not included. The sample records about 76,000 clones, approximately 86% being singletons. V and J are TRBV7-8 and TRBJ2-7, with 9 bases lining up with TRBD1. The receptor comes from a human donor in good health. Some clones in this sample may be carry-over from other donors' samples. The sample was PBMCs. The CDR3 loop is CASSLTGGHEQYF. The CDR3 DNA reads TGTGCCAGCAGCTTGACAGGGGGGCACGAGCAGTACTTC.